This T cell receptor (beta chain) was sequenced for a study of Ad26.COV2.S vaccination and SARS-CoV-2 variants. Study background: Doses of Ad26.COV2.S were injected into muscle once or twice, 56 days apart.

The repertoire was sequenced with immunoSEQ multiplex PCR; TCRdb's copy has only in-frame clones and lacks some. The sample holds around 450,000 clones, around 89% seen once. General study findings and limits: Non-spike TCR breadth did not differ much between vaccine and placebo recipients.

Regarding this clone: Antigen: not known. A junction end diverges from the germline sequence, so it may reflect a read error.

Described treatment: around 19 received Ad26.COV2.S at low or high dose, single or two shots; a few received placebo; per-sample allocation not given. The samples date from day 63 after the first vaccine or placebo injection. This CDR3 region has 11 residues. Germline CDR1 LGHDT, CDR2 YNNKEL (reference sequence). The sample in question was peripheral blood, obtained in a trial of Ad26.COV2.S vaccine versus placebo. This TCR was recovered from a person aged 18-65 years who received the Ad26.COV2.S COVID-19 vaccine or a placebo. The gene calls are TRBV3-1 (or the pseudogene TRBV3-2) and TRBJ2-3; 7 nucleotides align to TRBD1. In DNA form, the CDR3 reads TGTGCCAGCAGCCAACAAGGGACAGCCAATTTT. Encoded protein: CASSQQGTANF.